This T cell receptor beta chain was observed in a study of T-cell memory formation after mild COVID-19. Study-level information: The study found TCR clusters largely donor specific. Study observations and caveats: Those CD4+ clones that contracted were mainly in CM and EM (CD8+ ones in EMRA). Later expanders leaned CD4+, whereas clones that contracted between day 15 and 85 were balanced CD4/CD8.

Between the trimmed V and J ends, which lost 6 bases and 5 bases, there was a span of 10 bases. Germline V lookup: CDR1 DFQATT, CDR2 SNEGSKA (reference sequence). The CDR3 length is 12 residues. This clonotype was observed a handful of times. Its antigen is unknown. Barcoded TCR alpha and TCR beta cDNA libraries with UMIs came from 5'RACE using constant-segment primers. TCRdb used MiXCR to reprocess the 5' RACE reads, holding one entry per CDR3 protein. The repertoire consists of just under 550,000 distinct CDR3 sequences, with 20% occurring once and the leading ten covering roughly an eighth. The receptor's source is an adult woman who had mild COVID-19 (a few samples of this study predate the infection). Cell type and time point are not known. This rearrangement joins TRBV20-1 to TRBJ1-4; weak D call: TRBD1 (6 bases). The sample comprised PBMCs or a T cell subset sorted from them (not recorded which). CDR3 in amino acids: CSAVGANEKLFF. CDR3 in DNA: TGCAGTGCGGTGGGGGCCAATGAAAAACTGTTTTTT.